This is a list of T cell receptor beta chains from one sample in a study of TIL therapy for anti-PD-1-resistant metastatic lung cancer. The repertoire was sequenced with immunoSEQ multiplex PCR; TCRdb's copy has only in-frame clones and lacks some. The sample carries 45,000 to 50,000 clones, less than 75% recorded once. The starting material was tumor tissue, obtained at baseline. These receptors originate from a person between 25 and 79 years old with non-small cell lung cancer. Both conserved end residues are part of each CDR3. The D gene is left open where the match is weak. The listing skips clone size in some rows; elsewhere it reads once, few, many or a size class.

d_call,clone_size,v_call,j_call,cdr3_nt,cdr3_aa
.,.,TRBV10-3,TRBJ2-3,TGTGCCATCAGTGAGGGCAGGCCCAGCACAGATACGCAGTATTTT,CAISEGRPSTDTQYF
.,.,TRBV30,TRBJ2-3,TGTGCCTGGAGTCGGACCCGCCGTCGGGCAGATACGCAGTATTTT,CAWSRTRRRADTQYF
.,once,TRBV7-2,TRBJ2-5,TGTGCCAGCAGCCAAGTGGCCTTGACCCAGTACTTC,CASSQVALTQYF
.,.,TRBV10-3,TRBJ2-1,TGTGCCATCAGTACTCCCACCAGGGTCAATGAGCAGTTCTTC,CAISTPTRVNEQFF
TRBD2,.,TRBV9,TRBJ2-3,TGTGCCAGCAGCGAGGGGCGAGGCGGGGGGGCAACAGATACGCAGTATTTT,CASSEGRGGGATDTQYF
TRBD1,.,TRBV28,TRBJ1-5,TGTGCCAGCAGAGGACAGGGGGTAGGTAGCAATCAGCCCCAGCATTTT,CASRGQGVGSNQPQHF
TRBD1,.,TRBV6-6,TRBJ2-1,TGTGCCAGCAGTTCTGGGACAGGGGTCTCCTACAATGAGCAGTTCTTC,CASSSGTGVSYNEQFF
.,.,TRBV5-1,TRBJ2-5,TGCGCCAGCCGAGGGAGTCTTCAAGAGACCCAGTACTTC,CASRGSLQETQYF
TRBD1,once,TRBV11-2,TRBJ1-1,TGTGCCAGCAGCAACGGACAGGGGCGATACACTGAAGCTTTCTTT,CASSNGQGRYTEAFF
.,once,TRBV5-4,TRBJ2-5,TGTGCCAGCAGCTTGGCCCGCAGGGTAGAAGAGACCCAGTACTTC,CASSLARRVEETQYF
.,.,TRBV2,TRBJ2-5,TGTGCCAGCAGTGAAATGGGAGGAGAGACCCAGTACTTC,CASSEMGGETQYF
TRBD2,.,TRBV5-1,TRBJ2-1,TGCGCCAGCAGCCCTGGAGCGGGGGGCTCCTACAATGAGCAGTTCTTC,CASSPGAGGSYNEQFF